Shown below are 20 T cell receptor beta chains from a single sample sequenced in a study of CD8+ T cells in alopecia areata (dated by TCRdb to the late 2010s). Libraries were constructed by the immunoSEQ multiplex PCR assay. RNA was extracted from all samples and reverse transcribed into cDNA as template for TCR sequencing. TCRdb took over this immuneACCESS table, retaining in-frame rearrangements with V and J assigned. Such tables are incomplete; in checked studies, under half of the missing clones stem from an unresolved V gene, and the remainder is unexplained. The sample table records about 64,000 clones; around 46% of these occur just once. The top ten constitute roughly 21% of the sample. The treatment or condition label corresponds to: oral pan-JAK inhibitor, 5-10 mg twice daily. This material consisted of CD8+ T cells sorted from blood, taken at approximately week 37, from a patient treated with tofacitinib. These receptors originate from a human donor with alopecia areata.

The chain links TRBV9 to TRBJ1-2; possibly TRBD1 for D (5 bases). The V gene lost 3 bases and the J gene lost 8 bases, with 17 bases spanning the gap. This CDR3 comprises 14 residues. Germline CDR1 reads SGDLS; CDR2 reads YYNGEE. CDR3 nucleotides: TGTGCCAGCAGCGCCTCCGATGGGGGGTCCGGCTACACCTTC. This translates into CASSASDGGSGYTF.

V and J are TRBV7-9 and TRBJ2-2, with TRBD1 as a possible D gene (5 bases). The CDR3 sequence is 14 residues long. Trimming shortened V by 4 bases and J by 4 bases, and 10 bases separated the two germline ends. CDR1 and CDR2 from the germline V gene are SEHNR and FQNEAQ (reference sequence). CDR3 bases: TGTGCCAGCAGCTCGACAGCGAGCACCGGGGAGCTGTTTTTT. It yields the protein CASSSTASTGELFF.

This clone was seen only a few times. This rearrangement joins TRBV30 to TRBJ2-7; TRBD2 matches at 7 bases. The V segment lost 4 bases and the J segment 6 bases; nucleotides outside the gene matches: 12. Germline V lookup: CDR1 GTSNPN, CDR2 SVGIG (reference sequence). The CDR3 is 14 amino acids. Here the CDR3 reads CAWIPKRGLREQYF. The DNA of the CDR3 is TGTGCCTGGATCCCAAAGAGGGGACTACGCGAGCAGTACTTC.

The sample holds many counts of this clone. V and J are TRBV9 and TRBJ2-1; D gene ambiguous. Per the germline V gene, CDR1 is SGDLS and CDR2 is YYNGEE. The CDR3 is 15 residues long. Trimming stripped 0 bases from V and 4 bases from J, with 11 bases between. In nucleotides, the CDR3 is TGTGCCAGCAGCGTAGAGTCCGACGGATACAATGAGCAGTTCTTC. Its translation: CASSVESDGYNEQFF.

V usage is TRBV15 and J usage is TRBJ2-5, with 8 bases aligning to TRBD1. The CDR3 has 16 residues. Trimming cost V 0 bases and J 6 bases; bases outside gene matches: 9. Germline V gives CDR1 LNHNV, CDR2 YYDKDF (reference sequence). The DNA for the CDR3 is TGTGCCACCAGCAGAGATTTGGGGACAGGACGAAAGACCCAGTACTTC. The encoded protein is CATSRDLGTGRKTQYF.

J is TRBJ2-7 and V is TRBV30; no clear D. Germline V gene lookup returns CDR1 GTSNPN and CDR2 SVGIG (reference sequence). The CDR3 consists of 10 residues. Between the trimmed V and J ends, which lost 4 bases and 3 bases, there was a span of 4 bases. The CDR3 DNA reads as TGTGCCTGGAACTTCTACGAGCAGTACTTC. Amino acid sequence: CAWNFYEQYF.

The chain's CDR3 is CASSLGTTNYGYTF. The CDR3 DNA is TGTGCCAGCAGCTTGGGGACTACTAACTATGGCTACACCTTC. V and J are TRBV5-6 and TRBJ1-2; D ambiguous. Trimming removed 0 bases at V and 0 bases at J, with 6 bases between. This CDR3 region has 14 residues. The germline V gene encodes CDR1 SGHDT and CDR2 YYEEEE.

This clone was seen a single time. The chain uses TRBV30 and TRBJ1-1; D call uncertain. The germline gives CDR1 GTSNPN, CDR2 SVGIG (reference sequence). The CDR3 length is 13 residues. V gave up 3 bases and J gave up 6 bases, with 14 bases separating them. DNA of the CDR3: TGTGCCTGGAGGGGAATGGGTCTATCTGAAGCTTTCTTT. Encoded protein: CAWRGMGLSEAFF.

The CDR3 nucleotides read TGTGCCAGCAGCAGGGCAACCAACTACAATGAGCAGTTCTTC. This sequence encodes CASSRATNYNEQFF. The chain carries TRBV5-4 and TRBJ2-1; D is uncertain. Germline V gene lookup returns CDR1 SGHNT and CDR2 YYREEE (reference sequence). There are 14 residues in the CDR3. The ends were cut back, 4 bases at V and 3 bases at J, with 11 bases in the middle.

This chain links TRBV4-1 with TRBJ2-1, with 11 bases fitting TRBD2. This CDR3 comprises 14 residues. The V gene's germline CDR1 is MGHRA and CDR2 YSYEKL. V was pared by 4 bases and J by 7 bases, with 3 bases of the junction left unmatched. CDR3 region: CASSLSGRENEQFF. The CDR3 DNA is TGCGCCAGCAGCCTTAGCGGGAGGGAGAATGAGCAGTTCTTC.

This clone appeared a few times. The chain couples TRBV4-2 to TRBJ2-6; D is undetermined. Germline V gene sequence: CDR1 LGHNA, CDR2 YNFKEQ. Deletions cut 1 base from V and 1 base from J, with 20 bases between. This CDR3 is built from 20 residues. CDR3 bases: TGTGCCAGCAGCCAAGTCGATACAGCCGCAGCTCTATCTGGGGCCAACGTCCTGACTTTC. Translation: CASSQVDTAAALSGANVLTF.

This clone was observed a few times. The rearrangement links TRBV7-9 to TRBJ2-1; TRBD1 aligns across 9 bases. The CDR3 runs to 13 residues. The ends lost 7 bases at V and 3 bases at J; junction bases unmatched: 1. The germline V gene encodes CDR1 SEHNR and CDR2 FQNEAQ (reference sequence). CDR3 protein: CASMGQGYNEQFF. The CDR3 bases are TGTGCCAGCATGGGACAGGGCTACAATGAGCAGTTCTTC.

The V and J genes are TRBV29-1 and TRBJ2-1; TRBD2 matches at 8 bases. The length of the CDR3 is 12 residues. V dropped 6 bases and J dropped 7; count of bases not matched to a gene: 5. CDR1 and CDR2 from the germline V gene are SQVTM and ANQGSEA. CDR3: CSVSGSRNEQFF. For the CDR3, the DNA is TGCAGCGTCAGCGGGAGTAGGAATGAGCAGTTCTTC.

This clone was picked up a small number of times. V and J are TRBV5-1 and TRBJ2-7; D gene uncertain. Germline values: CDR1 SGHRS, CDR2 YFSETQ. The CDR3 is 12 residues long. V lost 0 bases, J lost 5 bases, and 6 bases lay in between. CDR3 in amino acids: CASSLAGNEQYF. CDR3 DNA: TGCGCCAGCAGCTTGGCCGGAAACGAGCAGTACTTC.

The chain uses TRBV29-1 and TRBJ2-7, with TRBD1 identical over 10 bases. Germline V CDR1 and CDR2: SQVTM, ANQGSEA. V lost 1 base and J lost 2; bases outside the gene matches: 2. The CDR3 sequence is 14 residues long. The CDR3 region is CSVEGQGAPYEQYF. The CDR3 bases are TGCAGCGTTGAAGGACAGGGGGCACCCTACGAGCAGTACTTC.

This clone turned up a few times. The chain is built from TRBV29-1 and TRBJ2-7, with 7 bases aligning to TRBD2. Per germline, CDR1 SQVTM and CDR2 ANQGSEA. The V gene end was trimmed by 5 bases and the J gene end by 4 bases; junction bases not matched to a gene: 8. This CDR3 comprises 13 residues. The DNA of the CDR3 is TGCAGCGTTTGGATCGACGGGAGGTACGAGCAGTACTTC. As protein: CSVWIDGRYEQYF.

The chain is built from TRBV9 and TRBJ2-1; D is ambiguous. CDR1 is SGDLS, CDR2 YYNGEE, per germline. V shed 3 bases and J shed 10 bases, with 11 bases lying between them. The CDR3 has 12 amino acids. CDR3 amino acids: CASSDPFPEQFF. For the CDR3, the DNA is TGTGCCAGCAGCGACCCTTTCCCGGAGCAGTTCTTC.

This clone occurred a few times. CDR3 nucleotide sequence: TGCAGCGTTGAATCGGGGAGAAAGACTGAAGCTTTCTTT. It translates to CSVESGRKTEAFF. The V and J genes are TRBV29-1 and TRBJ1-1; D remains ambiguous. The CDR3 length is 13 residues. Looked up from germline, CDR1 is SQVTM and CDR2 is ANQGSEA. V was shortened by 2 bases and J by 5 bases, with 12 bases between the two germline ends.

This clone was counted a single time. In nucleotides, the CDR3 is TGTGCCAGCAGCCGATCGACTAGCGGGAGATACAATGAGCAGTTCTTC. Amino acid sequence: CASSRSTSGRYNEQFF. This sequence joins TRBV13 and TRBJ2-1; 12 nucleotides align to TRBD2. V shed 5 bases and J 4 bases; nucleotides not matched to a gene: 6. Per the germline V gene, CDR1 is PRHDT and CDR2 is FYEKMQ (reference sequence). This CDR3 comprises 16 residues.

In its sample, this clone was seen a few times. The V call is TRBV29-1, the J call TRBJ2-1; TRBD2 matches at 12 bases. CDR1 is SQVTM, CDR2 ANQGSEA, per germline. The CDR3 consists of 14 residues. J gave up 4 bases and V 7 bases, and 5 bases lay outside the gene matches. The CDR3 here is CSGAGLAGYNEQFF. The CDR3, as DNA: TGCAGCGGCGCAGGACTAGCGGGGTACAATGAGCAGTTCTTC.